This entry is about one T cell receptor beta chain. This sample was taken from a study of blood T cell repertoires in COVID-19. V lost 2 bases and J lost 8, with 16 bases in between. This CDR3 spans 16 amino acids. CDR1 is MDHEN, CDR2 SYDVKM, per germline. The method was immunoSEQ multiplex PCR; TCRdb's version includes in-frame clones alone and lacks a portion of them. In the table there are some 250,000 clones, 82% of which are singletons. The specimen was peripheral blood. The chain joins TRBV28 to TRBJ1-6; tentatively, D is TRBD1 (6 bases). This receptor was identified in a woman aged 18-29 years with acute or convalescent COVID-19. As DNA, the CDR3 is TGTGCCAGCAGTTTACTACAGGGTCTTGCTTATTCACCCCTCCACTTT. Protein sequence: CASSLLQGLAYSPLHF.